A selection of T cell receptor beta chains follows, all from one sample in a study of blood T cell repertoires in COVID-19. Libraries were prepared by immunoSEQ multiplex PCR; TCRdb keeps only in-frame clonotypes and omits some of them. This table has 120,000 to 150,000 clones, about 89% appearing once. The sequenced sample consisted of peripheral blood. The receptors were gathered from a man aged 45-65 years who had recovered from COVID-19. Both conserved end residues are part of each CDR3. The order of the fields is V gene, clone size, D gene, J gene, CDR3 protein, CDR3 DNA. The D gene is left open where the match is weak. Clone size is not always given. Where it is, it says once, few, many or a class for expanded clones.

TRBV5-1	NA	TRBD2	TRBJ2-2	CASSLDSGFTGELFF	TGCGCCAGCAGCTTGGATAGCGGGTTCACCGGGGAGCTGTTTTTT
TRBV10-1	many	NA	TRBJ1-4	CASSPTATNEKLFF	TGCGCCAGCAGCCCGACTGCAACTAATGAAAAACTGTTTTTT
TRBV14	once	NA	TRBJ1-2	CASSQDLGAGYGYTF	TGTGCCAGCAGCCAAGATCTTGGGGCCGGCTATGGCTACACCTTC
TRBV7-9	NA	NA	TRBJ1-1	CASSSRGNTEAFF	TGTGCCAGCAGCTCAAGGGGAAACACTGAAGCTTTCTTT
TRBV6-2/TRBV6-3	few	TRBD1	TRBJ2-7	CASSFVLRGTGAHEQYF	TGTGCCAGCAGTTTCGTTCTCCGGGGGACAGGGGCCCACGAGCAGTACTTC
TRBV6-6	NA	TRBD1	TRBJ2-7	CASSGQGALYEQYF	TGTGCCAGCAGCGGACAGGGGGCTTTATACGAGCAGTACTTC
TRBV9	NA	TRBD1	TRBJ1-2	CASSSRTGVSYGYTF	TGTGCCAGCAGCTCGAGGACAGGGGTTAGCTATGGCTACACCTTC
TRBV11-3	NA	TRBD1	TRBJ1-1	CASRKGATSEAFF	TGTGCCAGCAGAAAGGGGGCAACGTCTGAAGCTTTCTTT
TRBV10-3	NA	NA	TRBJ2-7	CAIILPRDTSYEQYF	TGTGCCATCATTCTACCACGGGACACCTCCTACGAGCAGTACTTC
TRBV7-2	few	NA	TRBJ2-3	CASSLGPRGSTDTQYF	TGTGCCAGCAGCTTAGGCCCCCGGGGGAGCACAGATACGCAGTATTTT
TRBV19	NA	TRBD2	TRBJ2-1	CASSTRTSRSVGQEQFF	TGTGCCAGTAGTACCAGGACTAGTAGGAGTGTGGGGCAAGAGCAGTTCTTC
TRBV4-3	NA	NA	TRBJ1-6	CASSQDYRQGGSPLHF	TGCGCCAGCAGCCAAGATTACAGGCAGGGAGGCTCACCCCTCCACTTT
TRBV6-5	NA	NA	TRBJ1-1	CASSYSLGPTEAFF	TGTGCCAGCAGTTACTCGCTGGGGCCGACTGAAGCTTTCTTT
TRBV10-2	NA	NA	TRBJ1-2	CASSERLLNYGYTF	TGCGCCAGCAGTGAGCGACTGCTTAACTATGGCTACACCTTC
TRBV6-2/TRBV6-3	NA	TRBD2	TRBJ2-7	CASSFGTSGGASYEQYF	TGTGCCAGCAGTTTCGGGACTAGCGGGGGGGCCTCCTACGAGCAGTACTTC
TRBV9	NA	TRBD1	TRBJ1-1	CASSPLQGEAFF	TGTGCCAGCAGCCCATTACAGGGGGAAGCTTTCTTT